The sequence of this T cell receptor beta chain was determined in a study of shared clonotypes between healthy human individuals. Trimming took off 3 bases at V and 0 bases at J, with 6 bases between the two ends. This CDR3 is 14 amino acids long. Germline-derived CDR1 and CDR2 are MDHEN and SYDVKM. Libraries were prepared by immunoSEQ multiplex PCR; TCRdb keeps only in-frame clonotypes and omits some of them. The table has hundreds of thousands of clones, approximately 90% seen once; the top ten hold 20% to 25%. Naive CD8 cells lacked CD45RO and underwent positive selection for CCR7, leaving out terminally differentiated effector memory CD45RA+ cells.

The rearrangement links TRBV28 to TRBJ2-1; D unresolved. The sequenced material came from naive CD8+ T cells sorted from blood. This sequence originates from a man aged 25 to 45 in good health. In DNA, the CDR3 is TGTGCCAGCAGTTTTGAGAGCTCCTACAATGAGCAGTTCTTC. This codes for CASSFESSYNEQFF.